Listed below are T cell receptor beta chains from one sample, sequenced in a study of memory CD4+ T cells and cytomegalovirus serostatus. Repertoires were generated with immunoSEQ multiplex PCR, while TCRdb's copy carries only in-frame clones and drops some. The sample contains 50,000 to 65,000 clones, just under 80% of which appear only once. Sequenced sample: memory CD4+ T cells from blood. Source of these receptors: an adult in good health and CMV-seronegative. Each CDR3 is given with its conserved first and last residue. A D gene is named only where the DNA matches it firmly. Not every row has a clone size; where given, it reads once, few, many or a size class.

v_call	j_call	clone_size	d_call	cdr3_aa	cdr3_nt
TRBV7-3	TRBJ2-3	few	TRBD1	CASSLAGGDADTQYF	TGTGCCAGCAGCTTAGCAGGGGGCGATGCAGATACGCAGTATTTT
TRBV11-1	TRBJ1-3	NA	NA	CASSPPSGNTIYF	TGTGCCAGCAGCCCTCCCTCTGGAAACACCATATATTTT
TRBV10-3	TRBJ1-6	NA	NA	CAIKRSFGSPLHF	TGTGCCATCAAAAGGTCCTTTGGTTCACCCCTCCACTTT
TRBV5-5	TRBJ1-4	NA	NA	CASRGQPGGEKLFF	TGTGCCAGCAGGGGACAACCCGGGGGTGAAAAACTGTTTTTT
TRBV2	TRBJ2-3	NA	NA	CASSRYRGTDTQYF	TGTGCCAGTTCGAGGTACAGGGGCACAGATACGCAGTATTTT
TRBV19	TRBJ1-2	once	NA	CASSITGNYGYTF	TGTGCCAGTAGTATAACAGGGAACTATGGCTACACCTTC
TRBV6-5	TRBJ1-2	NA	NA	CASSYRGISVGYTF	TGTGCCAGCAGTTATCGGGGGATTTCGGTTGGCTACACCTTC
TRBV19	TRBJ2-5	once	NA	CASSIDGETQYF	TGTGCCAGTAGTATCGACGGAGAGACCCAGTACTTC
TRBV29-1	TRBJ2-4	NA	NA	CSVEVLGGGIQYF	TGCAGCGTTGAAGTTTTGGGGGGTGGCATTCAGTACTTC
TRBV12-5	TRBJ2-2	NA	TRBD1	CASARGDRETGELFF	TGTGCTAGTGCCAGGGGGGACAGGGAAACCGGGGAGCTGTTTTTT
TRBV30	TRBJ1-1	NA	TRBD1	CAWRGGQGMLAFF	TGTGCCTGGAGAGGGGGACAGGGTATGTTGGCTTTCTTT
TRBV6-1	TRBJ2-7	NA	NA	CASSEMPGRYEQYF	TGTGCCAGCAGTGAAATGCCAGGGAGGTACGAGCAGTACTTC
TRBV7-2	TRBJ2-7	NA	NA	CASSPGRGMRAYF	TGTGCCAGCAGCCCAGGGAGAGGGATGAGGGCGTACTTC
TRBV6-6	TRBJ2-3	medium-sized	NA	CASTYPGLPDTQYF	TGTGCCAGCACCTACCCAGGGCTCCCAGATACGCAGTATTTT
TRBV2	TRBJ2-7	NA	NA	CASHSEYEQYF	TGTGCCAGTCATTCCGAGTACGAGCAGTACTTC
TRBV19	TRBJ1-2	NA	NA	CASSPVTNYGYTF	TGTGCCAGTAGTCCGGTAACTAACTATGGCTACACCTTC
TRBV2	TRBJ2-3	NA	NA	CASSERGGGTDTQYF	TGTGCCAGCAGTGAACGCGGCGGAGGCACAGATACGCAGTATTTT
TRBV9	TRBJ2-7	NA	TRBD1	CASSAGQTYEQYF	TGTGCCAGCAGCGCGGGACAGACCTACGAGCAGTACTTC
TRBV9	TRBJ2-3	NA	NA	CASSVSGVDTQYF	TGTGCCAGCAGCGTGTCCGGGGTAGATACGCAGTATTTT
TRBV5-6	TRBJ1-1	NA	NA	CASSLVANTEAFF	TGTGCCAGCAGCTTGGTAGCGAACACTGAAGCTTTCTTT
TRBV18	TRBJ2-3	once	NA	CASSPSSGGPGDTQYF	TGTGCCAGCTCACCGTCGAGTGGGGGGCCTGGGGATACGCAGTATTTT
TRBV19	TRBJ2-2	few	NA	CASSLRARLPTNTGELFF	TGTGCCAGTAGCCTCCGGGCCAGACTACCAACGAACACCGGGGAGCTGTTTTTT
TRBV12-5	TRBJ1-3	few	NA	CASGLGHSGNTIYF	TGTGCTAGTGGTTTGGGACACTCTGGAAACACCATATATTTT
TRBV7-2	TRBJ2-7	NA	TRBD2	CASSLGLANTYEQYF	TGTGCCAGCAGCCTTGGACTAGCGAACACCTACGAGCAGTACTTC
TRBV27	TRBJ1-2	NA	TRBD1	CASSPMARDRVNDGYTF	TGTGCCAGCAGCCCCATGGCCCGGGACAGGGTAAATGATGGCTACACCTTC
TRBV19	TRBJ1-5	NA	NA	CASSQGLGQPQHF	TGTGCCAGTAGCCAGGGTTTGGGTCAGCCCCAGCATTTT
TRBV5-4	TRBJ2-1	NA	TRBD1	CASSLEGQGGNEQFF	TGTGCCAGCAGCTTGGAGGGACAGGGAGGGAATGAGCAGTTCTTC
TRBV27	TRBJ1-5	NA	TRBD1	CASSNRGTASLNQPQHF	TGTGCCAGCAGTAACCGCGGGACAGCCTCTCTGAATCAGCCCCAGCATTTT
TRBV6-5	TRBJ1-5	NA	NA	CASSYAGVYSNQPQHF	TGTGCCAGCAGTTACGCGGGAGTCTATAGCAATCAGCCCCAGCATTTT
TRBV12-5	TRBJ1-1	NA	TRBD1	CASGLVRGTGTEAFF	TGTGCTAGTGGTTTGGTACGGGGGACAGGGACTGAAGCTTTCTTT
TRBV7-2	TRBJ1-1	NA	NA	CASSLDSFGTEAFF	TGTGCCAGCAGCTTAGACAGCTTCGGCACTGAAGCTTTCTTT
TRBV28	TRBJ1-5	NA	NA	CASSRDRYSNQPQHF	TGTGCCAGCAGCCGTGACAGGTATAGCAATCAGCCCCAGCATTTT